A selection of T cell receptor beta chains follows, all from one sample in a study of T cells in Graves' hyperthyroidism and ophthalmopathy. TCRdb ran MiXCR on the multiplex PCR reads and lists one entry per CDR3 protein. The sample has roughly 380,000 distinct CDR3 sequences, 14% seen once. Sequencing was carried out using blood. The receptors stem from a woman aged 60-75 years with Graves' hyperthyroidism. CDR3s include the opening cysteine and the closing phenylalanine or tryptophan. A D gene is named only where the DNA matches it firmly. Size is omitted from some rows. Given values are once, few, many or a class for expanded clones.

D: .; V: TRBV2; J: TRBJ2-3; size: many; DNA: TGTGCCAGCCAGGAGTACACAGATACGCAGTATTTT; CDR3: CASQEYTDTQYF
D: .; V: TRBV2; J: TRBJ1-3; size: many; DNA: TGTGCCAGCAGGGAGGGAACAGCTTCAGGAAACACCATATATTTT; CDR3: CASREGTASGNTIYF
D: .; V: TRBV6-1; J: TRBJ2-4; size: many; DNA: TGTGCCAGCAGTGAAGGGGGGGCCAAAAACATTCAGTACTTC; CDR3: CASSEGGAKNIQYF
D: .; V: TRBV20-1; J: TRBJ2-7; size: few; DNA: TGCAGTGCTGGGGACTACGAGCAGTACTTC; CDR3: CSAGDYEQYF
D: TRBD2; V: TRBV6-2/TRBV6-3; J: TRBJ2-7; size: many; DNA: TGTGCCAGCAGCAAGACTAGCGAGGGGGACGAGCAGTACTTC; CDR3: CASSKTSEGDEQYF
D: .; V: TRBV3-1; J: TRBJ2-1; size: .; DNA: TGTGCCAGCGGCCAGATTAGCTCTGAGCAGTTCTTC; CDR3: CASGQISSEQFF
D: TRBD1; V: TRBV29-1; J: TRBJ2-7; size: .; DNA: TGCAGCGTCGCAGGGGGCCCGGGCTACGAGCAGTACTTC; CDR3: CSVAGGPGYEQYF
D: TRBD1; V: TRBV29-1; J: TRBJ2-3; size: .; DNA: TGCAGCGTGACGACTCCCGGGACAGGCAGGGTTTCGCAGTATTTT; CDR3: CSVTTPGTGRVSQYF
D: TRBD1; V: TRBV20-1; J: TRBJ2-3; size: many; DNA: TGCAGTGCTAGCCCGATCCGGGACAGAGATACGCAGTATTTT; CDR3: CSASPIRDRDTQYF
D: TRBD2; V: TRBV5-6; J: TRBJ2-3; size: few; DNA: TGTGCCAGCAGCTCCGGGACTAGCGGAACAGATACGCGGTATTTT; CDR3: CASSSGTSGTDTRYF
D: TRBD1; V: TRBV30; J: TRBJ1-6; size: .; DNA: TGTGCCTTACGACAGGGCGGTTTCTCACCCCTCCACTTT; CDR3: CALRQGGFSPLHF
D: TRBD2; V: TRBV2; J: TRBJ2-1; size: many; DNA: TGTGCCAGCAATCTTCCGGGACTAGGGACGCTCAATGAGCAGTTCTTC; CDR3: CASNLPGLGTLNEQFF
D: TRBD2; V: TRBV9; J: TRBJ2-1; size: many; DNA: TGTGCCAGCAGCTCTAGCGGGAGGGCCATGGATGAGCAGTTCTTC; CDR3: CASSSSGRAMDEQFF
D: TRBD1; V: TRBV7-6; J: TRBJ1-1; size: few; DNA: TGTGCCAGCAGCTTACAACTCGGACAGGGGGTCCCTGAAGCTTTCTTT; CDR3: CASSLQLGQGVPEAFF
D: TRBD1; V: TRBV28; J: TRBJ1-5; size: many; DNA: TGTGCCAGCAGGGACAGGGGACGACAGCCCCAGCATTTT; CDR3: CASRDRGRQPQHF
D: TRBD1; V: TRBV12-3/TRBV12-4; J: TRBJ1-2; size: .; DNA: TGTGCCAGCAGGCCGGGACAGGGGGCCTATGGCTACACCTTC; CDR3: CASRPGQGAYGYTF
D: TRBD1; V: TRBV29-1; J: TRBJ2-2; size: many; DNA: TGCAGCGTTGGTGGCCCCATCACAGGGGGCGGTACGAACACCGGGGAGCTGTTTTTT; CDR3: CSVGGPITGGGTNTGELFF
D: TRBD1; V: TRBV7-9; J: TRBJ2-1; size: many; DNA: TGTGCCAGCAGCTTAGCGAGGGACAGGGGGGAGTTCTTC; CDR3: CASSLARDRGEFF
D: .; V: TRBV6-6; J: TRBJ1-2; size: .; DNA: TGTGCCAGCAGTTACCCGAACTATGGCTACACCTTC; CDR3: CASSYPNYGYTF
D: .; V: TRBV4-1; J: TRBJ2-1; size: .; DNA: TGCGCCAGCAGCCACGACCAGAACAATGAGCAGTTCTTC; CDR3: CASSHDQNNEQFF
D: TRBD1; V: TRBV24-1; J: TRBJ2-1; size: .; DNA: TGTGCCACCAGTGATCCCGGACAGGGCCCCCACAATGAGCAGTTCTTC; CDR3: CATSDPGQGPHNEQFF
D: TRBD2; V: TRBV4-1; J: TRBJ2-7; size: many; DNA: TGCGCCAGCAGCAGCAGGGTGCGGGAGCGGGGCGAGCAGTACTTC; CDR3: CASSSRVRERGEQYF
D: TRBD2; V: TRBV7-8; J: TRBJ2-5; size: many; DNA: TGTGCCAGCAGCAGTGTACCCTCGGGGGGCCAAGAGACCCAGTACTTC; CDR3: CASSSVPSGGQETQYF
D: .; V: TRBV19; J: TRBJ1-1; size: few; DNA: TGTGCCAGTAGTATAGGACTCCATAGGGGAGCTTTCTTT; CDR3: CASSIGLHRGAFF